Included here is one T cell receptor beta chain sequence, with context. The antigen remains undetermined. RNA transcripts gave rise to amplified TCR beta CDR3 regions. Primed by the HTBI set, a first-round RT-PCR was run on the TCR CDR3. One entry per CDR3 protein, called by TCRdb with MiXCR from the multiplex PCR reads. The sample consists of 620,000 or so distinct CDR3 sequences, approximately 15% of them appearing once. This sample was taken from a study of T cells in Graves' hyperthyroidism and ophthalmopathy. Study findings and constraints: Most clonotypes expanded in thyroid above 0.001 were likewise present in blood.

With 6 bases clipped from V and 7 bases from J, the junction kept 2 bases outside the gene matches. CDR1 and CDR2 (germline): LNHDA, SQIVND (reference sequence). CDR3 length equals 11 residues. Sequences were obtained from blood. This rearrangement joins TRBV19 to TRBJ1-2; TRBD1 matches 7 bases. The sequence was obtained from a woman aged 50 to 65 with Graves' ophthalmopathy. The CDR3 DNA reads TGTGCCAGTAGGACAGGGAGTGGCTACACCTTC. Amino acid sequence: CASRTGSGYTF.